The 26 T cell receptor beta chains below come from one sample, sequenced in a study of T-cell reconstitution after alpha-beta-depleted transplantation in children. The TCRbeta library was prepared with unique molecular identifiers. TCRdb re-called the PCR reads with MiXCR, one entry per CDR3 protein. The repertoire holds hundreds of thousands of distinct CDR3 sequences, with about a quarter as singletons. The input for sequencing was PBMCs, taken before TCRalphabeta/CD19-depleted stem cell transplant. The receptors derive from a girl aged 2 to 10 with Fanconi anemia, due to receive a stem cell transplant.

The rearrangement uses TRBV10-3 and TRBJ1-1, with D tentatively TRBD1 (6 bases). The CDR3 contains 14 residues. Trimming left V 6 bases short and J 1 base short, with 12 bases between. From germline, CDR1 is ENHRY and CDR2 SYGVKD. This CDR3 is CAIRPRGSNTEAFF. CDR3 in DNA: TGTGCCATCAGGCCCAGGGGATCGAACACTGAAGCTTTCTTT.

The V call is TRBV4-2, the J call TRBJ2-7; D is unclear. Germline V gene sequence: CDR1 LGHNA, CDR2 YNFKEQ. V lost 3 bases, J lost 2 bases, and 8 bases lay in between. CDR3 length equals 13 residues. CDR3 protein: CASSQAGPYEQYF. Written as DNA, the CDR3 is TGTGCCAGCAGCCAGGCCGGGCCCTACGAGCAGTACTTC.

The J gene is TRBJ2-7, the V gene TRBV20-1; TRBD1 matches 7 bases. Germline trimming cut 2 bases from V and 2 bases from J; bases unmatched to any gene: 6. CDR1 DFQATT and CDR2 SNEGSKA come from the germline V gene (reference sequence). The CDR3 loop spans 14 amino acids. CDR3 nucleotides: TGCAGTGCTAGATTGCCGGGACAGCCCTACGAGCAGTACTTC. Its translation is CSARLPGQPYEQYF.

The chain is built from TRBV20-1 and TRBJ2-1; TRBD1 might be the D (5 bases). Germline assignment: CDR1 DFQATT and CDR2 SNEGSKA (reference sequence). The CDR3 sequence is 17 residues long. Deletions cut 0 bases from V and 2 bases from J, with 17 bases between. The CDR3 DNA follows: TGCAGTGCTAGAGATGGAAGTGGGCTAGGGGCCTACAATGAGCAGTTCTTC. Translating gives CSARDGSGLGAYNEQFF.

This clonotype appeared many times. The chain employs TRBV29-1 and TRBJ2-2, with 9 bases lining up with TRBD1. The J segment lost 3 bases and the V segment lost 4 bases, leaving 6 bases of the junction unmatched. From germline, CDR1 is SQVTM and CDR2 ANQGSEA. This CDR3 contains 15 residues. This chain's CDR3 is CSVVQGARDTGELFF. The CDR3, as DNA: TGCAGCGTTGTACAGGGGGCGCGGGACACCGGGGAGCTGTTTTTT.

V gene TRBV5-6 combines with J gene TRBJ2-3; TRBD2 might be the D (5 bases). Trimming removed 2 bases at V and 1 base at J, with 23 bases between. CDR3 length: 19 amino acids. Germline V gives CDR1 SGHDT, CDR2 YYEEEE. Here the CDR3 reads CASSFLRRTGRLGTDTQYF. The CDR3 region has the DNA TGTGCCAGCAGCTTCCTCAGGCGGACTGGACGGTTGGGCACAGATACGCAGTATTTT.

The table lists this clonotype with many counts. The rearrangement joins TRBV29-1 to TRBJ2-1, with 9 bases aligning to TRBD1. V was pared by 6 bases and J by 4 bases, with 7 bases of the junction left unmatched. Germline values: CDR1 SQVTM, CDR2 ANQGSEA. The CDR3 loop spans 14 amino acids. CDR3 in amino acids: CSVIPGTGYNEQFF. DNA of the CDR3: TGCAGCGTCATCCCCGGGACAGGGTACAATGAGCAGTTCTTC.

This chain joins TRBV18 and TRBJ2-1, with 11 bases aligning to TRBD1. In germline, CDR1 is KGHSH, CDR2 LQKENI. The CDR3 has 17 amino acids. The trim removed 3 bases at V and 2 bases at J, leaving 6 bases unmatched. This CDR3 is CASSPRGTGGTYNEQFF. The CDR3 DNA reads TGTGCCAGCTCACCCCGAGGGACAGGGGGGACCTACAATGAGCAGTTCTTC.

This clonotype was found many times. The junction departs from the called germline gene at one end, perhaps through a read error. The rearrangement uses TRBV20-1 and TRBJ2-7, with D perhaps given as TRBD1 or TRBD2 (5 bases each). Germline-derived CDR1 and CDR2 are DFQATT and SNEGSKA (reference sequence). The CDR3 has 14 residues. CDR3 region: CSARERDAPLEQYF. CDR3 coding DNA: TGCAGTGCTCGAGAACGGGACGCCCCCTTGGAGCAGTACTTC.

The CDR3 bases are TGTGCCAGCAGTGAATTATCCAGGGGGCTCTCTACTAGCACAGATACGCAGTATTTT. This gives the protein CASSELSRGLSTSTDTQYF. The V call is TRBV25-1, the J call TRBJ2-3; TRBD1 matches at 8 bases. Germline CDR1 MGHDK, CDR2 SYGVNS. The CDR3 has 19 amino acids. Trimming cost V 1 base and J 0 bases; bases outside gene matches: 12.

This chain uses TRBV5-4 with TRBJ2-5; 9 bases agree with TRBD2. Trimming took 0 bases from V and 2 from J; bases not matched to a gene: 2. Germline V gene lookup returns CDR1 SGHNT and CDR2 YYREEE (reference sequence). CDR3 length: 15 amino acids. CDR3 DNA sequence: TGTGCCAGCAGCTTGGCAGCGGGGGGACAAGAGACCCAGTACTTC. As protein: CASSLAAGGQETQYF.

The chain uses TRBV29-1 and TRBJ1-5, with 7 bases that match TRBD1. This CDR3 has 13 residues. Trimming removed 5 bases from V and 6 bases from J; junction bases left unmatched: 7. Per germline, CDR1 SQVTM and CDR2 ANQGSEA. The CDR3 sequence is CSVSDRVSQPQHF. Here the CDR3 DNA reads TGCAGCGTTAGCGACAGGGTTTCTCAGCCCCAGCATTTT.

V usage is TRBV25-1 and J usage is TRBJ2-1; either TRBD1 or TRBD2 may fit D (5 bases each). V gave up 4 bases and J gave up 0 bases, with 16 bases separating them. This CDR3 comprises 17 residues. In germline, CDR1 is MGHDK, CDR2 SYGVNS. The CDR3 protein is CASSVPRDPRSYNEQFF. CDR3 bases: TGTGCCAGCAGTGTTCCCCGGGACCCCCGCTCCTACAATGAGCAGTTCTTC.

This clonotype was detected many times. V usage is TRBV29-1 and J usage is TRBJ2-3; the D gene is possibly TRBD2 (5 bases). Per the germline V gene, CDR1 is SQVTM and CDR2 is ANQGSEA. Trimming left V 8 bases short and J 3 bases short, with 12 bases between. CDR3 size: 12 residues. DNA of the CDR3: TGCAGCCATACGGGGATGACAGATACGCAGTATTTT. Residues: CSHTGMTDTQYF.

This clonotype showed up many times. V and J are TRBV7-7 and TRBJ2-1; a weak D match, TRBD2 (6 bases). The V end lost 1 base, the J end lost 7 bases, and 17 bases lay between the germline ends. Per germline, CDR1 SSHAT and CDR2 FNYEAQ (reference sequence). This CDR3 is built from 16 residues. The CDR3 nucleotides read TGTGCCAGCAGCTTAGGTGTCGGGAGCCCCGAAAATGAGCAGTTCTTC. Translated: CASSLGVGSPENEQFF.

This clonotype was counted ten times or more. The chain employs TRBV7-2 and TRBJ1-6, with D possibly being TRBD1 (5 bases). V shed 0 bases and J shed 10 bases, with 10 bases lying between them. The CDR3 loop spans 14 amino acids. Germline V gene lookup returns CDR1 SGHTA and CDR2 FQGNSA. CDR3 loop: CASSLAGDGSPLHF. The CDR3 DNA follows: TGTGCCAGCAGCTTAGCGGGGGATGGATCACCCCTCCACTTT.

The chain has TRBV4-2 and TRBJ2-7; 12 nucleotides agree with TRBD2. Losses at the gene ends were 0 bases for V and 12 bases for J; bases not matched to a gene: 18. The germline V gene encodes CDR1 LGHNA and CDR2 YNFKEQ. The CDR3 extends over 18 amino acids. The chain's CDR3 is CASSQDTRSGTSGLPPYF. The CDR3 DNA reads as TGTGCCAGCAGCCAAGATACCCGATCCGGGACTAGCGGGCTACCTCCGTACTTC.

This clonotype has ten or more counts. The V gene is TRBV4-2, the J gene TRBJ2-3; 9 positions match TRBD2. The V segment lost 6 bases and the J segment 4 bases; nucleotides outside the gene matches: 5. Germline CDR1 is LGHNA and CDR2 is YNFKEQ. The CDR3 has 14 residues. The CDR3 loop is CASSGTSPADTQYF. The CDR3, as DNA: TGTGCCAGCAGTGGGACTAGCCCCGCAGATACGCAGTATTTT.

This clonotype was counted many times. The V gene is TRBV10-3, the J gene TRBJ2-1; 12 positions match TRBD2. The CDR3 is 14 amino acids. J was trimmed by 4 bases and V by 10 bases; bases with no gene match: 5. Germline values: CDR1 ENHRY, CDR2 SYGVKD. CDR3 sequence: CATATSGGYNEQFF. For the CDR3, the DNA is TGTGCCACCGCGACTAGCGGGGGTTACAATGAGCAGTTCTTC.

In regard to this clonotype: At one boundary the junction diverges from the germline segment, which might be a read error. The genes are TRBV4-2 and TRBJ2-6, with D unresolved. CDR3 length: 14 residues. Per the germline V gene, CDR1 is LGHNA and CDR2 is YNFKEQ. The CDR3 sequence: CAISRKPGANVLTF. Written as DNA, the CDR3 is TGTGCCATCAGCCGCAAGCCTGGGGCCAACGTCCTGACTTTC.

At least ten counts were recorded for this clonotype. V gene TRBV29-1 combines with J gene TRBJ1-2, with TRBD1 matching 8 bases. With V trimmed by 7 bases and J by 8 bases, 9 bases remained unmatched. Per the germline V gene, CDR1 is SQVTM and CDR2 is ANQGSEA. The CDR3 spans 12 residues. CDR3 bases: TGCAGCGGTAGGACAGGGATCAGAGGCTACACCTTC. It specifies CSGRTGIRGYTF.

This clonotype was counted a few times. The chain recombines TRBV14 with TRBJ2-1, with D hard to call. Trimming removed 5 bases from V and 3 bases from J, with 14 bases in between. CDR3 length: 15 residues. Per the germline V gene, CDR1 is SGHDN and CDR2 is FVKESK. As DNA, the CDR3 is TGTGCCAGCAGCGCTTCGAACCGTTTCTACAATGAGCAGTTCTTC. Its translation: CASSASNRFYNEQFF.

This clonotype was counted at least ten times. The chain combines TRBV5-5 with TRBJ2-7, with D unresolved. The V end lost 4 bases, the J end lost 0 bases, and 20 bases lay between the germline ends. Per the germline V gene, CDR1 is SGHKS and CDR2 is YYEKEE (reference sequence). This CDR3 is 17 amino acids long. CDR3 region: CASSRTFFVENSYEQYF. The CDR3 DNA sequence: TGTGCCAGCAGCAGGACGTTCTTTGTGGAAAACTCCTACGAGCAGTACTTC.

The sample holds many counts of this clonotype. The chain is built from TRBV20-1 and TRBJ2-1; 12 nucleotides match TRBD2. The CDR3 is 19 amino acids. Trimming removed 3 bases from V and 2 bases from J; junction bases left unmatched: 14. Germline V gene data show CDR1 as DFQATT and CDR2 as SNEGSKA (reference sequence). CDR3 residues: CSASPLLAGGHLPYNEQFF. Written as DNA, the CDR3 is TGCAGTGCTAGCCCACTTCTAGCGGGAGGGCATCTCCCCTACAATGAGCAGTTCTTC.

This clonotype has ten or more counts. The genes are TRBV10-3 and TRBJ2-5; D perhaps matches TRBD2 (5 bases). Trimming pared 0 bases from V and 4 bases from J, leaving 9 bases between. The germline gives CDR1 ENHRY, CDR2 SYGVKD. This CDR3 has 14 residues. CDR3: CAISESASRETQYF. CDR3 coding DNA: TGTGCCATCAGTGAGTCGGCTAGCAGAGAGACCCAGTACTTC.

This clonotype was picked up a small number of times. A much larger clone lies a single base off, so this may be a read error. The gene calls are TRBV7-3 and TRBJ2-2, with D perhaps TRBD1 (5 bases). The CDR3 loop spans 14 amino acids. The V end lost 5 bases, the J end lost 3 bases, and 10 bases lay between the germline ends. Germline V CDR1 and CDR2: SGHTA, FQGTGA. CDR3 DNA sequence: TGTGCCAGCAGCCTCGACAGTTACACCGGGGAGCTGTTTTTT. Encoded protein: CASSLDSYTGELFF.